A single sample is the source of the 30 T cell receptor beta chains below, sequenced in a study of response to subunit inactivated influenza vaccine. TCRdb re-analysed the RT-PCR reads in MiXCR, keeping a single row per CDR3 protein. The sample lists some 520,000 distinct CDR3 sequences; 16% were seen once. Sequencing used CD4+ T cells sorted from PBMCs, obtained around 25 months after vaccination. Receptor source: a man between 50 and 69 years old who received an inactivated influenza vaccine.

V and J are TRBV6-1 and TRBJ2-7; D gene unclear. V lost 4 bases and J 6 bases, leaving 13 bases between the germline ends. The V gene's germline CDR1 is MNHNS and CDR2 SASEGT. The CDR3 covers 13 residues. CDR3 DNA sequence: TGTGCCAGCAGTGCACTCCAAGGCCGCGAGCAGTACTTC. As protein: CASSALQGREQYF.

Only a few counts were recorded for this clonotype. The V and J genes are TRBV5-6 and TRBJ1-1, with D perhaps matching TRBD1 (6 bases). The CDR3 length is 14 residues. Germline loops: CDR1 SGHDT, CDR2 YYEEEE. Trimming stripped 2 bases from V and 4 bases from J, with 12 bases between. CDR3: CASSFGGGSTEAFF. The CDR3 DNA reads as TGTGCCAGCAGCTTCGGGGGCGGGAGCACTGAAGCTTTCTTT.

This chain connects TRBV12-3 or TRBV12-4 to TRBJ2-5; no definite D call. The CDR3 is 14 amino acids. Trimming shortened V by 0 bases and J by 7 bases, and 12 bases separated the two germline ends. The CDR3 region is CASSLAGKEGTQYF. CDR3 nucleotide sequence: TGTGCCAGCAGTTTAGCAGGGAAGGAAGGGACCCAGTACTTC.

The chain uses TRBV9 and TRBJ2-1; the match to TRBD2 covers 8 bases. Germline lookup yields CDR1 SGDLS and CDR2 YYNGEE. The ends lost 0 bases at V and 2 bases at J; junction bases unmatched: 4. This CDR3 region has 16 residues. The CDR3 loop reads CASSVGGGGTYNEQFF. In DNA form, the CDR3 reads TGTGCCAGCAGCGTAGGGGGCGGGGGGACCTACAATGAGCAGTTCTTC. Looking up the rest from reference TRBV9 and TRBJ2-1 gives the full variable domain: DSGVTQTPKHLITATGQRVTLRCSPRSGDLSVYWYQQSLDQGLQFLIQYYNGEERAKGNILERFSAQQFPDLHSELNLSSLELGDSALYFCASSVGGGGTYNEQFFGPGTRLTVL.

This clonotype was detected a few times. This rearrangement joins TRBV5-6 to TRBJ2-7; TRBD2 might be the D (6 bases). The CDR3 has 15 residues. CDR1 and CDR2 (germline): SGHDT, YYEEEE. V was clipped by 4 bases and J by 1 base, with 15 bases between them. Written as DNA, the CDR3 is TGTGCCAGCAGCCTTAGTTCCGGGACTTCCTACGAGCAGTACTTC. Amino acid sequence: CASSLSSGTSYEQYF.

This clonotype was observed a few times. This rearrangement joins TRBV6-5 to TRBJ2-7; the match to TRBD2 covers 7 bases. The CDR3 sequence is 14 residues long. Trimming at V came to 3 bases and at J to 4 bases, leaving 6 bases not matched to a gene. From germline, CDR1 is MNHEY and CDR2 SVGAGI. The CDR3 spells CASSYGGSVYEQYF. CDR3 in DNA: TGTGCCAGCAGTTATGGCGGGAGCGTATACGAGCAGTACTTC.

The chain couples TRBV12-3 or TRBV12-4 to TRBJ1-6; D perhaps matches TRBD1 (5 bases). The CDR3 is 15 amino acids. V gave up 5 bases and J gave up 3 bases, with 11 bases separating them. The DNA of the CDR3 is TGTGCCAGCAGTGCCCACAGGAGCTATAATTCACCCCTCCACTTT. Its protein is CASSAHRSYNSPLHF.

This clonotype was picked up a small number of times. The CDR3 loop is CASSQAQGGHEQYF. The CDR3 nucleotides read TGTGCCAGCAGCCAAGCTCAAGGGGGCCACGAGCAGTACTTC. This chain connects TRBV3-1 to TRBJ2-7, with 7 nucleotides matching TRBD1. Germline lookup yields CDR1 LGHDT and CDR2 YNNKEL (reference sequence). The junction had 5 bases not matched to a gene; V was cut back by 1 base and J by 5 bases. The CDR3 runs 14 residues.

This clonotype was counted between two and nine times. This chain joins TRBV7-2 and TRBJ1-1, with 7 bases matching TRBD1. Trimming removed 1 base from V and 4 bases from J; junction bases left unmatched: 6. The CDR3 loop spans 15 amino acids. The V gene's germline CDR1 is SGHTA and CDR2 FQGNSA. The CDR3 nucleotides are TGTGCCAGCAGCTTAGGACAGGGTCGGGGCACTGAAGCTTTCTTT. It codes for CASSLGQGRGTEAFF.

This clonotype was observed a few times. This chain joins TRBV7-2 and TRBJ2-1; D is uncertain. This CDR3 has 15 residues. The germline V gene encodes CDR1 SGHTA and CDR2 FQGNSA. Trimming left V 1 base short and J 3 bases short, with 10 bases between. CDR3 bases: TGTGCCAGCAGCTTAGAACGGAACTTCTACAATGAGCAGTTCTTC. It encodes CASSLERNFYNEQFF.

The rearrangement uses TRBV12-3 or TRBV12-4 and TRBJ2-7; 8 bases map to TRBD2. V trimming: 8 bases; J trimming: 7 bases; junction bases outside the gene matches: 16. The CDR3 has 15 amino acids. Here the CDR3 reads CASCVGGRTLREQYF. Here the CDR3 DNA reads TGTGCCAGCTGCGTCGGCGGGAGGACCTTGCGGGAGCAGTACTTC.

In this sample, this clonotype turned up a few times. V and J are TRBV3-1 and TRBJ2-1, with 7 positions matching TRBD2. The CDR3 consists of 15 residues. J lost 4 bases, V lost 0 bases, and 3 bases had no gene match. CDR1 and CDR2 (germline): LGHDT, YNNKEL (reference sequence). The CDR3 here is CASSQDSGPYNEQFF. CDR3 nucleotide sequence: TGTGCCAGCAGCCAAGATAGCGGGCCTTACAATGAGCAGTTCTTC.

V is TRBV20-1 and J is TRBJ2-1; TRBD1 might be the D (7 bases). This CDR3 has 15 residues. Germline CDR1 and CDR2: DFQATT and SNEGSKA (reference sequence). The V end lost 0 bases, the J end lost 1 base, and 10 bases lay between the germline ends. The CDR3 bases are TGCAGTGCTAGAGATTCAGGGGGGTCCTACAATGAGCAGTTCTTC. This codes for CSARDSGGSYNEQFF.

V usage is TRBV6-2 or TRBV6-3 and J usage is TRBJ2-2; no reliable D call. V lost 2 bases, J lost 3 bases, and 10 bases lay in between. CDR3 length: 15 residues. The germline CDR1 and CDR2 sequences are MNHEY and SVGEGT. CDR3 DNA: TGTGCCAGCAGTTACGAGAGGTGGGACACCGGGGAGCTGTTTTTT. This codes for CASSYERWDTGELFF.

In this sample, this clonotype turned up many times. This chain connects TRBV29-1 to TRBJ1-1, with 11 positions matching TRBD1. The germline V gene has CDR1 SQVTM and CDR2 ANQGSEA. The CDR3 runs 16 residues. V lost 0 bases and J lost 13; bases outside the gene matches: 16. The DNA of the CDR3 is TGCAGCGTTGAAGATACGAGGGGACAGGGGGGATCCCTCCTTTTCTTT. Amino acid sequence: CSVEDTRGQGGSLLFF.

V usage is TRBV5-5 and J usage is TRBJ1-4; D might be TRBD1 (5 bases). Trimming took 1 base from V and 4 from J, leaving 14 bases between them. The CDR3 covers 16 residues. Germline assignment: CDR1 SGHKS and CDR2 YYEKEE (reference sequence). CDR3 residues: CASSLISGPYNEKLFF. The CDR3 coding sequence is TGTGCCAGCAGCTTGATATCGGGACCTTATAATGAAAAACTGTTTTTT.

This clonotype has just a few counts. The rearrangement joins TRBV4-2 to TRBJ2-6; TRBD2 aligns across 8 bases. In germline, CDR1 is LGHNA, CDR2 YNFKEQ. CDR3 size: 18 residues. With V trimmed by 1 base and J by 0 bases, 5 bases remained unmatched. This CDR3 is CASSQGASGPSGANVLTF. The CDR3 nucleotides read TGTGCCAGCAGCCAAGGGGCTAGCGGGCCCTCTGGGGCCAACGTCCTGACTTTC.

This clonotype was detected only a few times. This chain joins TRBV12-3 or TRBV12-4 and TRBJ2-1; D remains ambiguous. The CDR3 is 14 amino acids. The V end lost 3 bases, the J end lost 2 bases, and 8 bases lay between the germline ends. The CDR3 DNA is TGTGCCAGCAGTTTTGGACGGACCTACAATGAGCAGTTCTTC. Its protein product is CASSFGRTYNEQFF.

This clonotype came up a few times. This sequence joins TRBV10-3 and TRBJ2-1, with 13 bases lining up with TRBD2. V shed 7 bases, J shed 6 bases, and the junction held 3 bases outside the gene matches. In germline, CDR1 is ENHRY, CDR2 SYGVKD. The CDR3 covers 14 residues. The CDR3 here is CAIKGTSGINEQFF. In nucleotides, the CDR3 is TGTGCCATCAAAGGGACTAGCGGGATCAATGAGCAGTTCTTC.

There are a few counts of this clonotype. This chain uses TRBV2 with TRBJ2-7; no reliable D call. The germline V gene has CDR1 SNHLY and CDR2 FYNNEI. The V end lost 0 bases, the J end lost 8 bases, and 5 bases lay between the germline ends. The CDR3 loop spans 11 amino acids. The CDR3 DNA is TGTGCCAGCAGTGAAGCAGACCAGCAGTACTTC. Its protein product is CASSEADQQYF.

The CDR3 coding sequence is TGTGCCAGCAGTTACCAACCACGCTACGAGCAGTACTTC. Its protein is CASSYQPRYEQYF. V is TRBV6-2 or TRBV6-3 and J is TRBJ2-7; D ambiguous. The ends were cut back, 2 bases at V and 3 bases at J, with 8 bases in the middle. Germline lookup yields CDR1 MNHEY and CDR2 SVGEGT. This CDR3 comprises 13 residues.

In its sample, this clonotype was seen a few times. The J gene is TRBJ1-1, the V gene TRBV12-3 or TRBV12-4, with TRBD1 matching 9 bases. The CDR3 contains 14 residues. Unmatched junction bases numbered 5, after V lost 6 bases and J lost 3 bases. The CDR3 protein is CASSPTGGYTEAFF. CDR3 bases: TGTGCCAGCAGCCCCACAGGGGGCTACACTGAAGCTTTCTTT.

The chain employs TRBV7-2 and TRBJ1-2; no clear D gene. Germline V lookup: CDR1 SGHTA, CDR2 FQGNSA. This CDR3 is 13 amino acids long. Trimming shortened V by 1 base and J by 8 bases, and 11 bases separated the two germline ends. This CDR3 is CASSLGGVWGYTF. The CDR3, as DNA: TGTGCCAGCAGCTTAGGCGGTGTTTGGGGCTACACCTTC.

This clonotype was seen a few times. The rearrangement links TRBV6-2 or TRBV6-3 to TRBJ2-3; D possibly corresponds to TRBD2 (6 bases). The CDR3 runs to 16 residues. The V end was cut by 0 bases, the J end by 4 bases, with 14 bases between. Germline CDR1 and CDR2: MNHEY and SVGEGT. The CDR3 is CASSYSALAPADTQYF. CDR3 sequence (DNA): TGTGCCAGCAGTTACTCAGCCCTAGCGCCCGCAGATACGCAGTATTTT.

The CDR3 region has the DNA TGTGCCAGCAGTTTCGTAGCGGGAGGTTTCAATGAGCAGTTCTTC. This sequence encodes CASSFVAGGFNEQFF. The V gene is TRBV28, the J gene TRBJ2-1; 10 nucleotides agree with TRBD2. The germline V gene encodes CDR1 MDHEN and CDR2 SYDVKM. The junction had 5 bases not matched to a gene; V was cut back by 3 bases and J by 6 bases. This CDR3 comprises 15 residues.

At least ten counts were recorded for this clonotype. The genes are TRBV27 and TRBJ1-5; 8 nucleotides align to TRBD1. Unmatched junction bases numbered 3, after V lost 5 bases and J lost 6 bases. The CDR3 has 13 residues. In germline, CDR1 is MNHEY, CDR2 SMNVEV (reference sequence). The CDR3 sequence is CASSDRGIQPQHF. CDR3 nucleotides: TGTGCCAGCAGTGACAGGGGTATTCAGCCCCAGCATTTT.

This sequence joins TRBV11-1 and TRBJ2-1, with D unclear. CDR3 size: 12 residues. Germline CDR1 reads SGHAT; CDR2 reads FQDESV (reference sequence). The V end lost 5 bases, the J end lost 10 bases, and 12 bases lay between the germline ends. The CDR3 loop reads CASSEERVEQFF. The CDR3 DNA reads TGTGCCAGCAGCGAAGAAAGAGTAGAGCAGTTCTTC.

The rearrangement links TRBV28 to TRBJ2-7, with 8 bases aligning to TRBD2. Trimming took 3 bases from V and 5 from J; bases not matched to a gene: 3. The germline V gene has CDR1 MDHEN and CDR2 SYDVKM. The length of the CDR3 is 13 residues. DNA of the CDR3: TGTGCCAGCAGTTTGCCGACTAGCGACGAGCAGTACTTC. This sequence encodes CASSLPTSDEQYF.

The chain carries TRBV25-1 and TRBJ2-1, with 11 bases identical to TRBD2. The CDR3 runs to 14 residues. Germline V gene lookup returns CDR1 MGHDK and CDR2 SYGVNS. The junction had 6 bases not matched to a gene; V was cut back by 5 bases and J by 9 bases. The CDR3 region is CASSKTSGIGEQFF. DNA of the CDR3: TGTGCCAGCAGTAAGACTAGCGGGATAGGTGAGCAGTTCTTC.

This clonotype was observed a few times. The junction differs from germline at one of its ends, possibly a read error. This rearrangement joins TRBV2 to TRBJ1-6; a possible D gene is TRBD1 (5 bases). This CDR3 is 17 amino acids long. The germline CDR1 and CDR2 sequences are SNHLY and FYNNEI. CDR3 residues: CVSRVDTYRSYNSPLHF. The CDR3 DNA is TGTGTCAGCAGGGTAGACACGTACCGCTCCTATAATTCACCCCTCCACTTT. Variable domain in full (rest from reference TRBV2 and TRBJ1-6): EPEVTQTPSHQVTQMGQEVILRCVPISNHLYFYWYRQILGQKVEFLVSFYNNEISEKSEIFDDQFSVERPDGSNFTLKIRSTKLEDSAMYFCVSRVDTYRSYNSPLHFGNGTRLTVT.